This T cell receptor beta chain was obtained from a study of CD8 T cells in Susac syndrome. About the research overall: There were Susac syndrome patients who were therapy-naive at blood draw, others on corticosteroids, and others on intravenous immunoglobulin alone.

Findings and limits, study-wide: Peak Susac CD8+ clonal expansion occurred in TEMRA cells and active patients.

With regard to this clonotype: The antigen remains undetermined.

CD8+ and CD4+ T cells taken from blood had their TCR beta sequenced. RNA totalling roughly 0.5 to 1 ug underwent reverse transcription with random hexamers. Amplification of TCR beta CDR3 by immunoSEQ multiplex PCR spanned 54 Vbeta and 13 Jbeta. TCRdb re-called the immunoSEQ multiplex PCR reads with MiXCR, one entry per CDR3 protein. The sample carries 100,000 to 150,000 distinct CDR3 sequences, just under 95% recorded once. The CDR3 loop spans 15 amino acids. Trimming removed 6 bases from V and 1 base from J, with 14 bases in between. The receptor's source is a human donor with Susac syndrome. Sequenced sample: CD8+ T cells from PBMCs. The V call is TRBV12-3 or TRBV12-4, the J call TRBJ2-3; unclear D gene. CDR3 bases: TGTGCCAGCAGGGCCAGCGTGTCGCGCACAGATACGCAGTATTTT. It specifies CASRASVSRTDTQYF.